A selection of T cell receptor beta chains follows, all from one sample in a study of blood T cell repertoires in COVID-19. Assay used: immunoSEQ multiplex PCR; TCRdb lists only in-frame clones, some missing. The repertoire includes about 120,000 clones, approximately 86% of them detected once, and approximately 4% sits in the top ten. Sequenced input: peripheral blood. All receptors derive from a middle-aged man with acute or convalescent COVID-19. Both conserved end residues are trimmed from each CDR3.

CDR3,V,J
ASSSTGSGVSYGYT,TRBV19,TRBJ1-2
ASSTGVLNTEAF,TRBV19,TRBJ1-1
ASSDRVTHTGELF,TRBV10-1,TRBJ2-2
ASKPGVIYGYT,TRBV2,TRBJ1-2
ASSITPGSEAF,TRBV19,TRBJ1-1
ASSLVVVRGTT,TRBV7-9,TRBJ1-2
ATSLGASGSYNEQF,TRBV2,TRBJ2-1
ASGVQGDTEAF,TRBV27,TRBJ1-1
ASSLGGSTANEKLF,TRBV5-1,TRBJ1-4
ATSETMHGGPDSPLH,TRBV24-1,TRBJ1-6
AISDPGQSNQPQH,TRBV10-3,TRBJ1-5
ASSLGLGQGNYGYT,TRBV5-1,TRBJ1-2
ASSSQGQIYEQY,TRBV5-1,TRBJ2-7
ATRWREGGPNTGELF,TRBV10-3,TRBJ2-2
ASGHGLAGAEQY,TRBV7-9,TRBJ2-7
ASSHGRGAIQPQH,TRBV3-1/TRBV3-2,TRBJ1-5
ASSEARGFSGNTIY,TRBV6-1,TRBJ1-3
ASSVGQGIGTGELF,TRBV10-2,TRBJ2-2
ASRRQNMNTEAF,TRBV3-1/TRBV3-2,TRBJ1-1
ASSLAGSGSTDTQY,TRBV5-1,TRBJ2-3